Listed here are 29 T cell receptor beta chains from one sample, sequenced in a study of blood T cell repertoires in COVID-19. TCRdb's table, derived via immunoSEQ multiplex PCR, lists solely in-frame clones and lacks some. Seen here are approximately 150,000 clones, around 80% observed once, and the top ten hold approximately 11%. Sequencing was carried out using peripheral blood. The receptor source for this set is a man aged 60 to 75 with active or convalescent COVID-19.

The CDR3 is CASSLAPQGGNQPQHF. DNA for the CDR3: TGTGCCAGCAGCTTAGCACCCCAGGGGGGCAATCAGCCCCAGCATTTT. The chain joins TRBV7-2 to TRBJ1-5, with TRBD1 identical over 7 bases. Germline lookup yields CDR1 SGHTA and CDR2 FQGNSA. Trimming cost V 0 bases and J 2 bases; bases outside gene matches: 4. CDR3 size: 16 residues.

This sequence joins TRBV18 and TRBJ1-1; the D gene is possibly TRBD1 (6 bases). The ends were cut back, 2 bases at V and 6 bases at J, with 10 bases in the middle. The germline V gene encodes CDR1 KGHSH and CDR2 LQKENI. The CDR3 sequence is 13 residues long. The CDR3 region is CASSPTTGSEAFF. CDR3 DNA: TGTGCCAGCTCACCAACTACAGGGTCTGAAGCTTTCTTT.

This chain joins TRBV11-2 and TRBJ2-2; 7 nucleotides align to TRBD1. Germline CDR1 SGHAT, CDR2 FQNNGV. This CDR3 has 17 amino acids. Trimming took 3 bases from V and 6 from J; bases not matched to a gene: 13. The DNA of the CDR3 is TGTGCCAGCAGCTTCGCCTCTCGACAGGGAAGGTCCGGGGAGCTGTTTTTT. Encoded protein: CASSFASRQGRSGELFF.

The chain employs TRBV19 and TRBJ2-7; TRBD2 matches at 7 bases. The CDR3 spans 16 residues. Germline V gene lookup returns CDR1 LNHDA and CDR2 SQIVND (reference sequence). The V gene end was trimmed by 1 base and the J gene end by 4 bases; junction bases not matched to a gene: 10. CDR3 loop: CASSIGSGVWMYEQYF. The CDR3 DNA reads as TGTGCCAGTAGTATAGGGAGCGGGGTCTGGATGTACGAGCAGTACTTC. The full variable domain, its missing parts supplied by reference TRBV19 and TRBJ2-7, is DGGITQSPKYLFRKEGQNVTLSCEQNLNHDAMYWYRQDPGQGLRLIYYSQIVNDFQKGDIAEGYSVSREKKESFPLTVTSAQKNPTAFYLCASSIGSGVWMYEQYFGPGTRLTVT.

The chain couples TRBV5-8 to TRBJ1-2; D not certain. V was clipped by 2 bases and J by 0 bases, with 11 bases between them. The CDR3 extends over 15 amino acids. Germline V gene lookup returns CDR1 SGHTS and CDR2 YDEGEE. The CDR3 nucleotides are TGTGCCAGCAGCTTCGGACTGGAAACTAACTATGGCTACACCTTC. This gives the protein CASSFGLETNYGYTF.

Here the CDR3 reads CASSPAGARRDTGELFF. In DNA form, the CDR3 reads TGTGCCAGCAGTCCCGCGGGGGCGAGAAGGGACACCGGGGAGCTGTTTTTT. The chain couples TRBV27 to TRBJ2-2, with D maybe TRBD2 (7 bases). Deletions cut 5 bases from V and 3 bases from J, with 19 bases between. Germline values: CDR1 MNHEY, CDR2 SMNVEV (reference sequence). This CDR3 spans 17 amino acids.

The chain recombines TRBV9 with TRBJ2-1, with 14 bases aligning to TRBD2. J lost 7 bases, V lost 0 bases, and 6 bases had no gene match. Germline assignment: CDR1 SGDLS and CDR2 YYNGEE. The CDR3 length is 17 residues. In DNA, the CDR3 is TGTGCCAGCAGCGTAGTTGGGGGGACTAGCGGGAGTAATGAGCAGTTCTTC. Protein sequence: CASSVVGGTSGSNEQFF. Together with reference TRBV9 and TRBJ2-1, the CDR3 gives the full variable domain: DSGVTQTPKHLITATGQRVTLRCSPRSGDLSVYWYQQSLDQGLQFLIQYYNGEERAKGNILERFSAQQFPDLHSELNLSSLELGDSALYFCASSVVGGTSGSNEQFFGPGTRLTVL.

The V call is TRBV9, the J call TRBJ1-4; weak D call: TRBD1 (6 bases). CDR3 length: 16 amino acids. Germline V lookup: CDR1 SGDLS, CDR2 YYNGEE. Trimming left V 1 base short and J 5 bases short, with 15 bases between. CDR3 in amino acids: CASSVFPQGGNEKLFF. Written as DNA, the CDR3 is TGTGCCAGCAGCGTATTCCCACAGGGAGGGAATGAAAAACTGTTTTTT.

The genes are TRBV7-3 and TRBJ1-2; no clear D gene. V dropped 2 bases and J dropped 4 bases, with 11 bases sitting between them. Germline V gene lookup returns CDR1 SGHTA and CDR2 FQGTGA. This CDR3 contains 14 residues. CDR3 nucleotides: TGTGCCAGCAGCTTAGGGCCCAGCAGCTATGGCTACACCTTC. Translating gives CASSLGPSSYGYTF.

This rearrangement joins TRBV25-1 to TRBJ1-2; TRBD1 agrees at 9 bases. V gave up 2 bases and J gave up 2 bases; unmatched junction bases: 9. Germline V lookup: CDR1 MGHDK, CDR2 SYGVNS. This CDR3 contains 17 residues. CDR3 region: CASSEGGQGTLNYGYTF. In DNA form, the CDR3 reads TGTGCCAGCAGTGAAGGCGGACAGGGGACACTGAACTATGGCTACACCTTC.

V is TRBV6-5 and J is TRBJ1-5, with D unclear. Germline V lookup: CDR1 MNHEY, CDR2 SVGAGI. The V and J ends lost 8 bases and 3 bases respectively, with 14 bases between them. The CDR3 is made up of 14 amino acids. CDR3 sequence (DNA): TGTGCCAGCGGGTGGGAGGCCCTCAATCAGCCCCAGCATTTT. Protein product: CASGWEALNQPQHF.

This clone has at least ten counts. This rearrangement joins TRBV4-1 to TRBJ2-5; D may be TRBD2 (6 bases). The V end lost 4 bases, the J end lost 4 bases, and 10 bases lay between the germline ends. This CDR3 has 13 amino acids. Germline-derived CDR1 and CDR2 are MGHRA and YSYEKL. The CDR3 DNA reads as TGCGCCAGCAGCCGGGTAGCGGCAGAGACCCAGTACTTC. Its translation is CASSRVAAETQYF.

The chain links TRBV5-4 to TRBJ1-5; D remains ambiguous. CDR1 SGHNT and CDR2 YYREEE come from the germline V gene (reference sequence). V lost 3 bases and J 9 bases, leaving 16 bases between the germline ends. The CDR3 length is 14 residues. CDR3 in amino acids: CASSSDTSLPPQHF. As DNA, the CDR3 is TGTGCCAGCAGCTCAGACACCTCGTTGCCGCCCCAGCATTTT.

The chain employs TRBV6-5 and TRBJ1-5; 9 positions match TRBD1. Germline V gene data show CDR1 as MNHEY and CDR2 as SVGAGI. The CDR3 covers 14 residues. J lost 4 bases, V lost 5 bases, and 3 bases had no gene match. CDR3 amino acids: CASSTGTGNQPQHF. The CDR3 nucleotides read TGTGCCAGCAGTACAGGGACAGGGAATCAGCCCCAGCATTTT.

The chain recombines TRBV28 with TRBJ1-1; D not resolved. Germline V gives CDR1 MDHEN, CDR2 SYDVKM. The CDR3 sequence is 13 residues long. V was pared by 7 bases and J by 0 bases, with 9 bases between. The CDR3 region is CASIRGMNTEAFF. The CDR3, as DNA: TGTGCCAGCATTCGGGGTATGAACACTGAAGCTTTCTTT.

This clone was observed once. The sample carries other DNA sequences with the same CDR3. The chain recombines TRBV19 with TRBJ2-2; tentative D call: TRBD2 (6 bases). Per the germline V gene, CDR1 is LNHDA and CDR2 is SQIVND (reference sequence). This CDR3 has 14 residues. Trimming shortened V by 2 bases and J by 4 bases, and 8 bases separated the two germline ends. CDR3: CASSIRGGTGELFF. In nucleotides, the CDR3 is TGTGCCAGTAGTATACGGGGAGGCACCGGGGAGCTGTTTTTT.

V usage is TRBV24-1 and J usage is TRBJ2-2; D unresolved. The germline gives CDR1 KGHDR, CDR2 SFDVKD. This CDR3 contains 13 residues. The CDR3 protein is CATWSENTGELFF. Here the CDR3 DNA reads TGTGCTACCTGGTCAGAGAACACCGGGGAGCTGTTTTTT.

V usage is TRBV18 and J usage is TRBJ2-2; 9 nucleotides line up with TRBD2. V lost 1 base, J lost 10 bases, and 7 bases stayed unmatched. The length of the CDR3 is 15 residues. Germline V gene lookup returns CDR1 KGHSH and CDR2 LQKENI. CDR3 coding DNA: TGTGCCAGCTCACCACGAGGCGGGGGGGCGTTGGAGCTGTTTTTT. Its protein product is CASSPRGGGALELFF.

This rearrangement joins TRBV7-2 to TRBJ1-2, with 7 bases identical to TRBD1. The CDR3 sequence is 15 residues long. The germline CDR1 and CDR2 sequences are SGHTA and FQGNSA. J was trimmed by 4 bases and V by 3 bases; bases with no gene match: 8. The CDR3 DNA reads TGTGCCAGCAGCTTGGGCCCGGACAGGCTCTATGGCTACACCTTC. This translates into CASSLGPDRLYGYTF.

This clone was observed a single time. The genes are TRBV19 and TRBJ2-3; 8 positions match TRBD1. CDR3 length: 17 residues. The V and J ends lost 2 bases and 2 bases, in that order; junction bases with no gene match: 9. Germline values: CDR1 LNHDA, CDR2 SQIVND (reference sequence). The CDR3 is CASSITAQGAATDTQYF. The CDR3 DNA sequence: TGTGCCAGTAGTATAACGGCGCAGGGGGCGGCCACAGATACGCAGTATTTT.

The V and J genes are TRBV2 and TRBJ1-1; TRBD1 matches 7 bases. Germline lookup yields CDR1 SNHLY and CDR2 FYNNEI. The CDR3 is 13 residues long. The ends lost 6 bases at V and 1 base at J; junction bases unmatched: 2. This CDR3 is CASRTGENTEAFF. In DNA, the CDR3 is TGTGCCAGCAGAACAGGGGAGAACACTGAAGCTTTCTTT.

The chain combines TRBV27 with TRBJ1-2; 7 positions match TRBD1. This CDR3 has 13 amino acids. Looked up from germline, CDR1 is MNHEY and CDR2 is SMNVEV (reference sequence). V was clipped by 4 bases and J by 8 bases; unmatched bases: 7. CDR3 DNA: TGTGCCAGCAGTTCCCGACAGGGAGGAGGCTACACCTTC. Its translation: CASSSRQGGGYTF.

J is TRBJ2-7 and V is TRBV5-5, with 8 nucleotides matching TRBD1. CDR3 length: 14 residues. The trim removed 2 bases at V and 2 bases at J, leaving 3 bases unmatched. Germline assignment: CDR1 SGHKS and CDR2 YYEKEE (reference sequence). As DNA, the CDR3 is TGTGCCAGCAGCTTAGGGACAGGCGCCTACGAGCAGTACTTC. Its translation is CASSLGTGAYEQYF. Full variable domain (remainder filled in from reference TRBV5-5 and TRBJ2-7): DAGVTQSPTHLIKTRGQQVTLRCSPISGHKSVSWYQQVLGQGPQFIFQYYEKEERGRGNFPDRFSARQFPNYSSELNVNALLLGDSALYLCASSLGTGAYEQYFGPGTRLTVT.

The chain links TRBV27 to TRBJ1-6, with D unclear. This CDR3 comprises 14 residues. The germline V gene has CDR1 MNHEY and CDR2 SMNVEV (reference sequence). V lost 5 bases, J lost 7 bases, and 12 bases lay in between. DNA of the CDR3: TGTGCCAGCAGTGTACGGGATTTCAATTCACCCCTCCACTTT. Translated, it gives CASSVRDFNSPLHF.

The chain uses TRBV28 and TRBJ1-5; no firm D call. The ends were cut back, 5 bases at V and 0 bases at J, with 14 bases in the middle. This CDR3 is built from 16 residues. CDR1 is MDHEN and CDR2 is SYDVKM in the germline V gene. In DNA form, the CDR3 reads TGTGCCAGCAGTCCTAGGCGGCGTTATAGCAATCAGCCCCAGCATTTT. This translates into CASSPRRRYSNQPQHF.

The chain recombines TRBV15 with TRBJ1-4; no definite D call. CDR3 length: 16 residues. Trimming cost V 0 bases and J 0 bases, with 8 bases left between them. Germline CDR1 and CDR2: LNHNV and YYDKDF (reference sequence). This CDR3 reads CATSRDRTSTNEKLFF. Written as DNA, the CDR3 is TGTGCCACCAGCAGAGACAGGACTTCAACTAATGAAAAACTGTTTTTT.

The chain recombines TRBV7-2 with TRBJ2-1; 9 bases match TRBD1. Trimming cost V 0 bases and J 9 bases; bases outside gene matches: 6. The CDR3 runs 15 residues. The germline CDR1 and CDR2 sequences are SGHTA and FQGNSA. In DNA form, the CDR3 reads TGTGCCAGCAGCTTAGCGGACAGGGGAGAGGGTGAGCAGTTCTTC. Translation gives CASSLADRGEGEQFF.

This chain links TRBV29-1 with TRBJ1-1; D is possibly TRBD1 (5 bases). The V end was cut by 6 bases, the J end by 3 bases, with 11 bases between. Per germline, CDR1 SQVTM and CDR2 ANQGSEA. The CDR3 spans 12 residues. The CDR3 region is CSVSRVDTEAFF. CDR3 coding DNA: TGCAGCGTAAGCAGGGTGGACACTGAAGCTTTCTTT.

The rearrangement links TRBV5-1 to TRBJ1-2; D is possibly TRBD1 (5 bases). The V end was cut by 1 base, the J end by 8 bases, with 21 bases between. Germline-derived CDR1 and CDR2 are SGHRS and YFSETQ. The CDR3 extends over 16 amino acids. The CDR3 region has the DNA TGCGCCAGCAGCTTGAATCCGGCAGGGTCGGGTGAGGGCTACACCTTC. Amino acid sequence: CASSLNPAGSGEGYTF.